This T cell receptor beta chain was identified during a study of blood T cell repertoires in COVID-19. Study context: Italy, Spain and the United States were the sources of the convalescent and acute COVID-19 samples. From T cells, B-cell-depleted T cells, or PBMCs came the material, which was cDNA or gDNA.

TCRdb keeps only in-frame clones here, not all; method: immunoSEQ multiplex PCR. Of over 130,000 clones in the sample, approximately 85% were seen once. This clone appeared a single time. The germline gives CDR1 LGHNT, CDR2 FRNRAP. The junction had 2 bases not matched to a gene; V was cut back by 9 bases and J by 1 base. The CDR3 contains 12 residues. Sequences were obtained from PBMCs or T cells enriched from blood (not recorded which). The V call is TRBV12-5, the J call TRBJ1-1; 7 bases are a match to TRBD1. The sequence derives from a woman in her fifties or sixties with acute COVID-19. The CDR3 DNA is TGTGCTAGCAACAGGGGGAACACTGAAGCTTTCTTT. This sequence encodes CASNRGNTEAFF.